The 30 T cell receptor beta chains presented below share a single source sample, sequenced in a study of T cells in Graves' hyperthyroidism and ophthalmopathy. Template material for amplifying TCR beta CDR3 regions consisted of RNA transcripts. The HTBI set primed first-round TCR CDR3 RT-PCR. Using its own MiXCR run on the multiplex PCR reads, TCRdb lists one record per CDR3 protein. The sample lists 650,000 to 850,000 distinct CDR3 sequences, about 17% occurring once. The sequenced sample consisted of blood. All receptors come from a woman aged 50 to 65 with Graves' hyperthyroidism that later progressed to Graves' ophthalmopathy.

To note about this clonotype: This may come from a read error, since a much larger clone is one base off. The V and J genes are TRBV7-2 and TRBJ1-6; the match to TRBD1 covers 7 bases. Looked up from germline, CDR1 is SGHTA and CDR2 is FQGNSA. This CDR3 region has 14 residues. The CDR3 DNA follows: TGTGCCAGCAGCTCGACAGGGCGAAATTCACTCCTCCACTTT. This gives the protein CASSSTGRNSLLHF.

This clonotype was observed at least ten times. The chain carries TRBV20-1 and TRBJ1-1, with D possibly TRBD1 on 5 matching bases. The CDR3 spans 14 residues. CDR1 and CDR2 from the germline V gene are DFQATT and SNEGSKA (reference sequence). V was clipped by 6 bases and J by 5 bases, with 19 bases between them. The DNA of the CDR3 is TGCAGTGCCCAACGTGAGGGTGGGGGGACTGAAGCTTTCTTT. This translates into CSAQREGGGTEAFF.

The sample holds a few counts of this clonotype. V is TRBV20-1 and J is TRBJ2-1; no clear D. The CDR3 spans 15 residues. Deletions cut 4 bases from V and 4 bases from J, with 17 bases between. The germline V gene encodes CDR1 DFQATT and CDR2 SNEGSKA (reference sequence). The CDR3 here is CSAKLWGSPYNEQFF. The CDR3 DNA sequence: TGCAGTGCTAAGTTGTGGGGTTCCCCTTACAATGAGCAGTTCTTC.

Notes on this clonotype: This sequence may be a read error, since a much larger clone differs from it by one base. This sequence joins TRBV2 and TRBJ2-3; TRBD2 matches 11 bases. The CDR3 is 16 residues long. Unmatched junction bases numbered 11, after V lost 8 bases and J lost 4 bases. Germline CDR1 SNHLY, CDR2 FYNNEI. Here the CDR3 reads CASDSGGARSADTQYF. The CDR3 nucleotides are TGTGCCAGCGATAGCGGGGGGGCCCGGAGCGCAGATACGCAGTATTTT.

This clonotype was observed many times. This rearrangement joins TRBV20-1 to TRBJ1-2; D remains unclear. The V and J ends lost 2 bases and 7 bases respectively, with 17 bases between them. This CDR3 contains 14 residues. Germline-derived CDR1 and CDR2 are DFQATT and SNEGSKA (reference sequence). CDR3 in DNA: TGCAGTGCTAGAAACGCTGACGGAATCTTTGGCTACACCTTC. It is translated as CSARNADGIFGYTF.

This clonotype was seen a handful of times. The CDR3 reads CASSAGDRDETQYF. CDR3 in DNA: TGTGCCAGCAGCGCCGGGGACAGGGATGAGACCCAGTACTTC. The chain carries TRBV7-2 and TRBJ2-5, with TRBD1 matching 9 bases. Germline V gene sequence: CDR1 SGHTA, CDR2 FQGNSA. The CDR3 runs 14 residues. V was clipped by 5 bases and J by 5 bases; unmatched bases: 6.

The chain recombines TRBV10-1 with TRBJ2-2; possibly TRBD1 for D (7 bases). Trimming left V 3 bases short and J 1 base short, with 12 bases between. Germline V CDR1 and CDR2: WNHNN, SYGVQD (reference sequence). The CDR3 length is 16 residues. The CDR3 is CASSEIRGENTGELFF. The CDR3 DNA reads TGCGCCAGCAGTGAAATCAGGGGGGAGAACACCGGGGAGCTGTTTTTT.

This clonotype was seen only a few times. The chain combines TRBV4-1 with TRBJ1-4, with 9 nucleotides matching TRBD1. The length of the CDR3 is 14 residues. Per the germline V gene, CDR1 is MGHRA and CDR2 is YSYEKL. The V gene end was trimmed by 1 base and the J gene end by 6 bases; junction bases not matched to a gene: 0. The CDR3 reads CASSQGTGDEKLFF. The CDR3 DNA reads as TGCGCCAGCAGCCAAGGGACAGGGGATGAAAAACTGTTTTTT.

The chain employs TRBV19 and TRBJ2-5, with 7 bases fitting TRBD1. The trim removed 5 bases at V and 3 bases at J, leaving 9 bases unmatched. This CDR3 spans 15 amino acids. The germline V gene has CDR1 LNHDA and CDR2 SQIVND (reference sequence). In DNA, the CDR3 is TGTGCCAGTAGTCTGGACGACAGGGTGAAAGAGACCCAGTACTTC. It translates to CASSLDDRVKETQYF.

Ten or more counts support this clonotype. The chain recombines TRBV3-1 with TRBJ1-2; 8 bases are shared with TRBD1. Germline V gene data show CDR1 as LGHDT and CDR2 as YNNKEL (reference sequence). V lost 0 bases, J lost 3 bases, and 6 bases stayed unmatched. The CDR3 totals 16 residues. CDR3 nucleotide sequence: TGTGCCAGCAGCCAAGAGGCCCTGACAGGGGACTATGGCTACACCTTC. Its protein is CASSQEALTGDYGYTF.

This clonotype has a count of ten or more. The rearrangement joins TRBV5-8 to TRBJ1-1; D may be TRBD1 (5 bases). V was clipped by 0 bases and J by 6 bases, with 12 bases between them. The CDR3 has 14 amino acids. Germline values: CDR1 SGHTS, CDR2 YDEGEE. The CDR3 DNA is TGTGCCAGCAGCTTGGCCCAGGGTGTCTCTGAAGCTTTCTTT. This sequence encodes CASSLAQGVSEAFF.

This clonotype has ten or more counts. The gene calls are TRBV11-2 and TRBJ1-3; D is unresolved. This CDR3 is 16 amino acids long. The ends were cut back, 0 bases at V and 2 bases at J, with 11 bases in the middle. CDR1 is SGHAT, CDR2 FQNNGV, per germline. In nucleotides, the CDR3 is TGTGCCAGCAGCTTAGACGGAAGAGCAGCTGGAAACACCATATATTTT. Translating it yields CASSLDGRAAGNTIYF.

This clonotype was observed a handful of times. The rearrangement uses TRBV30 and TRBJ2-7, with no clear D. CDR1 is GTSNPN and CDR2 is SVGIG in the germline V gene (reference sequence). This CDR3 is built from 10 residues. V shed 2 bases and J shed 4 bases, with 3 bases lying between them. The CDR3 protein is CAWSKYEQYF. The CDR3 nucleotides read TGTGCCTGGAGTAAGTACGAGCAGTACTTC.

This clonotype was counted many times. The J gene is TRBJ2-7, the V gene TRBV27; unclear D gene. The CDR3 is 14 amino acids. Germline V CDR1 and CDR2: MNHEY, SMNVEV (reference sequence). Trimming pared 0 bases from V and 2 bases from J, leaving 8 bases between. CDR3 residues: CASSLSVRTYEQYF. CDR3 nucleotide sequence: TGTGCCAGCAGTTTATCGGTCAGGACCTACGAGCAGTACTTC.

The sample holds many counts of this clonotype. This chain links TRBV3-1 with TRBJ2-5; D is unresolved. V gave up 0 bases and J gave up 5 bases, with 10 bases separating them. The CDR3 extends over 14 amino acids. Germline V gene lookup returns CDR1 LGHDT and CDR2 YNNKEL (reference sequence). This CDR3 is CASSQELDGETQYF. The CDR3 nucleotides read TGTGCCAGCAGCCAAGAACTGGACGGGGAGACCCAGTACTTC.

The V and J genes are TRBV20-1 and TRBJ1-2; no clear D gene. V lost 4 bases and J lost 4, with 13 bases in between. The CDR3 totals 13 residues. Germline-derived CDR1 and CDR2 are DFQATT and SNEGSKA (reference sequence). The CDR3 DNA reads TGCAGTGCTACCCTGACTCGGGCCTATGGCTACACCTTC. Translating it yields CSATLTRAYGYTF.

In this sample, this clonotype turned up a few times. The chain is built from TRBV29-1 and TRBJ1-5, with D uncertain. The CDR3 is 14 residues long. Germline loops: CDR1 SQVTM, CDR2 ANQGSEA. The germline V and J ends were trimmed by 4 bases and 1 base, with 11 bases remaining between them. CDR3 region: CSVGEGMSNQPQHF. CDR3 in DNA: TGCAGCGTTGGGGAGGGAATGAGCAATCAGCCCCAGCATTTT.

Ten or more counts support this clonotype. This chain joins TRBV12-3 or TRBV12-4 and TRBJ2-5; a weak D match, TRBD2 (5 bases). Trimming left V 7 bases short and J 5 bases short, with 17 bases between. The length of the CDR3 is 14 residues. CDR3 sequence: CASNPTRASETQYF. CDR3 nucleotide sequence: TGTGCCAGCAACCCCACTAGGGCGTCGGAGACCCAGTACTTC.

This clonotype was observed a handful of times. This chain joins TRBV18 and TRBJ1-1; 8 positions match TRBD1. J was trimmed by 3 bases and V by 2 bases; bases with no gene match: 2. The CDR3 sequence is 14 residues long. CDR1 and CDR2 (germline): KGHSH, LQKENI. CDR3 in DNA: TGTGCCAGCTCACCAATGACAGGGGACACTGAAGCTTTCTTT. Residues: CASSPMTGDTEAFF.

This clonotype was seen many times. The chain joins TRBV6-1 to TRBJ2-5; possible D gene TRBD1, 6 bases. Looked up from germline, CDR1 is MNHNS and CDR2 is SASEGT. The CDR3 is 16 amino acids. Deletions cut 7 bases from V and 10 bases from J, with 28 bases between. CDR3 sequence: CASTTAGQPFGGNQYF. The CDR3 DNA reads TGTGCCAGCACTACAGCCGGACAGCCGTTTGGTGGTAACCAGTACTTC.

This clonotype was recorded at least ten times. This chain uses TRBV11-2 with TRBJ1-4; 8 bases map to TRBD1. Germline V lookup: CDR1 SGHAT, CDR2 FQNNGV. The CDR3 contains 15 residues. V trimming: 4 bases; J trimming: 8 bases; junction bases outside the gene matches: 9. The CDR3 loop reads CASSSPGGSWEKLFF. CDR3 nucleotide sequence: TGTGCCAGCAGCTCCCCAGGGGGCAGTTGGGAAAAACTGTTTTTT.

This clonotype was seen ten or more times. The V gene is TRBV11-2, the J gene TRBJ1-5, with 10 bases lining up with TRBD1. Looked up from germline, CDR1 is SGHAT and CDR2 is FQNNGV. CDR3 length: 18 amino acids. Trimming at V came to 2 bases and at J to 6 bases, leaving 13 bases not matched to a gene. This chain's CDR3 is CASSLRGPQDRGCQPQHF. DNA of the CDR3: TGTGCCAGCAGCTTAAGGGGGCCCCAGGACAGGGGGTGTCAGCCCCAGCATTTT.

The J gene is TRBJ1-2, the V gene TRBV6-5; 7 bases are shared with TRBD1. Germline values: CDR1 MNHEY, CDR2 SVGAGI. The CDR3 extends over 15 amino acids. V trimming: 2 bases; J trimming: 7 bases; junction bases outside the gene matches: 10. The CDR3 here is CASSYTNTGDGGYTF. CDR3 sequence (DNA): TGTGCCAGCAGTTACACGAATACAGGGGATGGTGGCTACACCTTC.

This clonotype appeared many times. The rearrangement uses TRBV3-1 and TRBJ2-6; D gene ambiguous. Trimming cost V 6 bases and J 0 bases, with 6 bases left between them. Germline V gives CDR1 LGHDT, CDR2 YNNKEL (reference sequence). This CDR3 comprises 14 residues. The CDR3 spells CASRTHSGANVLTF. As DNA, the CDR3 is TGTGCCAGCAGGACCCACTCTGGGGCCAACGTCCTGACTTTC.

This clonotype was counted between two and nine times. The chain uses TRBV12-3 or TRBV12-4 and TRBJ2-1, with TRBD2 matching over 7 bases. This CDR3 comprises 15 residues. V lost 7 bases, J lost 4 bases, and 10 bases stayed unmatched. The CDR3 coding sequence is TGTGCCAGCACCCCGTATGCTAGCGGTTACAATGAGCAGTTCTTC. It translates to CASTPYASGYNEQFF.

Here the CDR3 DNA reads TGTGCCAGCAGCCCCATGACAGATTTAACCCTCCACTTT. This sequence encodes CASSPMTDLTLHF. The J gene is TRBJ1-6, the V gene TRBV7-6; TRBD1 is a possible D gene (5 bases). The CDR3 is 13 amino acids. CDR1 is SGHVS, CDR2 FNYEAQ, per germline. V shed 5 bases and J shed 14 bases, with 16 bases lying between them.

The J gene is TRBJ1-2, the V gene TRBV6-1; maybe TRBD1 (5 bases). Trimming removed 2 bases at V and 1 base at J, with 11 bases between. This CDR3 has 15 residues. CDR1 MNHNS and CDR2 SASEGT come from the germline V gene. The CDR3 protein is CASSEWSGLNYGYTF. In DNA, the CDR3 is TGTGCCAGCAGTGAATGGTCGGGGCTTAACTATGGCTACACCTTC.

This sequence joins TRBV15 and TRBJ2-7; D possibly uses TRBD1 or TRBD2 (6 bases each). Germline-derived CDR1 and CDR2 are LNHNV and YYDKDF (reference sequence). V lost 1 base, J lost 4 bases, and 11 bases lay in between. CDR3 length: 14 amino acids. The DNA of the CDR3 is TGTGCCACCAGCAGAGTACAGGGAGGTTACGAGCAGTACTTC. Translated: CATSRVQGGYEQYF.

The CDR3 coding sequence is TGTGCCAGCAGTTACTCAAGAGCTCCGGGGCGGACCGCGAACACCGGGGAGCTGTTTTTT. It specifies CASSYSRAPGRTANTGELFF. The chain employs TRBV6-2 or TRBV6-3 and TRBJ2-2; either TRBD1 or TRBD2 may fit D (5 bases each). The CDR3 runs 20 residues. Looked up from germline, CDR1 is MNHEY and CDR2 is SVGEGT. Between the trimmed V and J ends, which lost 0 bases and 0 bases, there was a span of 20 bases.

In regard to this clonotype: This may stem from a read error, because a much larger clone lies one nucleotide away. This sequence joins TRBV11-2 and TRBJ1-1, with 7 bases identical to TRBD1. Germline loops: CDR1 SGHAT, CDR2 FQNNGV. CDR3 size: 15 residues. Trimming cost V 4 bases and J 0 bases; bases outside gene matches: 5. The chain's CDR3 is CASSSRGQLNTEAFF. In DNA, the CDR3 is TGTGCCAGCAGCTCCCGGGGACAGCTGAACACTGAAGCTTTCTTT.